This TCR beta chain stems from a study of blood T cell repertoires in COVID-19 (dated by TCRdb to the early 2020s). The study in broad terms: Samples covering the acute and convalescent phases of COVID-19 were provided by collaborators in the United States, Italy and Spain. The material from the prospective study consisted of cDNA or gDNA derived from T cells, B-cell-depleted T cells, or PBMCs. Deeply sampled blood TCRbeta repertoires from subjects exposed to, actively infected with, or recovered from COVID-19 were included in the dataset. The repertoires were released in a freely available public database meant as a resource for research on the immune response to SARS-CoV-2. Samples were obtained from the ongoing ImmuneRACE study (first 160 participants) and from approximately 1,200 subjects provided by 6 global collaborators. Sample metadata almost always included a de-identified subject ID, COVID-19 status, age in years and sex. Where available, HLA class I and class II types were obtained from metadata supplied by the sample provider rather than from assay-based typing.

TCRbeta CDR3 regions were amplified from genomic DNA using the immunoSEQ Assay, a bias-controlled multiplex PCR. The authors processed their data as follows. The number of nucleated cells in each sample was estimated by amplification of reference gene primers within the assay. To quantify the absolute abundance of each unique TCRbeta CDR3 rearrangement, sequence reads were collapsed and filtered. For each sample, productive Simpson clonality was calculated by taking the square root of Simpson's diversity index across productive rearrangements. Drawn from immuneACCESS, this table holds only the in-frame rearrangements with V and J called that TCRdb kept. Clones are partly lost; checked studies trace under half to an unresolved V gene and leave the rest unexplained. Clone size and the V and J calls come from that table; the DNA yielded D and trimming. This sample gives just under 100,000 clones in total; around 83% of them show up just once. The ten largest make up over 10% of the sample.

What the study reported, not specific to this receptor: Clinical and demographic metadata were provided uncurated, with the amount varying by source and participant.

The collaborating institutions used their own protocols to collect whole blood in K2EDTA tubes. For TCRbeta analysis, collaborators shipped samples as frozen whole blood, isolated PBMCs, or DNA extracted from either of those sample types. About this clone: Its antigen remains undetermined. Base qualities are missing; no much larger clone stands one base away.

Measured from the cysteine to the phenylalanine, the CDR3 is 14 residues long. Here the CDR3 DNA is all that survives: 42 bases in frame from base 1. The germline V gene supplies CDR1 MNHEY and CDR2 SVGEGT. Trimming accounts for 5 bases at V and 1 base at J, while the number of junction bases matched to no gene is 4. The chain is assembled from TRBV6-2 or TRBV6-3 and TRBJ1-1, with 7 central nucleotides matching TRBD1. Sample: peripheral blood. This clonotype was sampled from an older woman in a cohort sampled during active or convalescent COVID-19. The DNA sequence is as follows: TGTGCCAGCAGTCGGGGACAGCAGAACACTGAAGCTTTCTTT. It is translated as CASSRGQQNTEAFF.